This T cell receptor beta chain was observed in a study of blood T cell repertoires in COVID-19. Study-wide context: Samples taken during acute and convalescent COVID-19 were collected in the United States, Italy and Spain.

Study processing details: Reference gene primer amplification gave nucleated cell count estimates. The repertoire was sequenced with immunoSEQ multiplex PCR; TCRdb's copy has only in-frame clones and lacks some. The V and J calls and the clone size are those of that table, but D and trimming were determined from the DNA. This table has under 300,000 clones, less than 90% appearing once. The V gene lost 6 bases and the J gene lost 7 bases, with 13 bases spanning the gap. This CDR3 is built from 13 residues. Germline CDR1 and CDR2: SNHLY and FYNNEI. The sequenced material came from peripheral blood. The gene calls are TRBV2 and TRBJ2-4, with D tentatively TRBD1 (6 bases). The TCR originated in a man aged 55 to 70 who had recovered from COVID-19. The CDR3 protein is CASSPMDSNIQYF. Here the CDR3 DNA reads TGTGCCAGCAGCCCGATGGACAGTAACATTCAGTACTTC.